These 30 T cell receptor beta chains were all obtained from the same sample, sequenced in a study of radiation and T cells in renal cell carcinoma. Using immunoSEQ multiplex PCR, the repertoire was profiled, and TCRdb retains in-frame clones only, with some absent. The repertoire holds under 55,000 clones, with 83% as singletons. Time point reported: baseline pretreatment blood. Noted treatment: 15 Gy SBRT to primary tumor, nephrectomy 4 weeks later. Sequencing used blood, obtained from a patient whose treatment included radiotherapy and nephrectomy. These TCRs come from a woman in her 70s with renal cell carcinoma.

This chain connects TRBV25-1 to TRBJ1-1; perhaps TRBD1 as D (5 bases). The CDR3 is made up of 15 amino acids. V dropped 3 bases and J dropped 4 bases, with 15 bases sitting between them. The germline V gene encodes CDR1 MGHDK and CDR2 SYGVNS. CDR3 amino acids: CASSDSWGGSTEAFF. As DNA, the CDR3 is TGTGCCAGCAGTGATAGTTGGGGCGGGAGCACTGAAGCTTTCTTT.

The rearrangement joins TRBV5-4 to TRBJ2-1; TRBD1 matches at 7 bases. V lost 4 bases and J lost 3; bases outside the gene matches: 4. Germline CDR1 SGHNT, CDR2 YYREEE (reference sequence). The CDR3 has 14 residues. DNA of the CDR3: TGTGCCAGCAGCAAAAGGGACAGCTACAATGAGCAGTTCTTC. It translates to CASSKRDSYNEQFF.

This chain joins TRBV19 and TRBJ2-7; no definite D call. This CDR3 region has 14 residues. The germline V and J ends were trimmed by 3 bases and 4 bases, with 13 bases remaining between them. CDR1 and CDR2 from the germline V gene are LNHDA and SQIVND (reference sequence). The CDR3 spells CASSIGSKVYEQYF. The CDR3 DNA follows: TGTGCCAGTAGTATCGGCTCTAAGGTGTACGAGCAGTACTTC.

This chain uses TRBV6-5 with TRBJ2-7; D is ambiguous. V was pared by 0 bases and J by 2 bases, with 8 bases between. Germline V gives CDR1 MNHEY, CDR2 SVGAGI. This CDR3 has 14 amino acids. The CDR3 reads CASSYSNGAYEQYF. CDR3 sequence (DNA): TGTGCCAGCAGTTACTCGAATGGGGCCTACGAGCAGTACTTC.

J is TRBJ2-5 and V is TRBV5-6; 10 nucleotides line up with TRBD1. CDR1 and CDR2 (germline): SGHDT, YYEEEE. The length of the CDR3 is 16 residues. J lost 5 bases, V lost 4 bases, and 11 bases had no gene match. The CDR3 spells CASSIKGTGAGETQYF. CDR3 in DNA: TGTGCCAGCAGCATCAAAGGGACAGGGGCGGGGGAGACCCAGTACTTC. The whole variable domain, filled in from reference TRBV5-6 and TRBJ2-5, reads DAGVTQSPTHLIKTRGQQVTLRCSPKSGHDTVSWYQQALGQGPQFIFQYYEEEERQRGNFPDRFSGHQFPNYSSELNVNALLLGDSALYLCASSIKGTGAGETQYFGPGTRLLVL.

The V and J genes are TRBV7-9 and TRBJ2-1; 12 bases match TRBD2. J gave up 7 bases and V 5 bases, and 9 bases lay outside the gene matches. Germline values: CDR1 SEHNR, CDR2 FQNEAQ (reference sequence). The CDR3 has 16 residues. The DNA of the CDR3 is TGTGCCAGCAGCCCCCCGGGACTAGCGGGTGCTAATGAGCAGTTCTTC. Encoded protein: CASSPPGLAGANEQFF.

The genes are TRBV27 and TRBJ2-7; 9 positions agree with TRBD1. The ends lost 9 bases at V and 6 bases at J; junction bases unmatched: 3. This CDR3 region has 11 residues. The germline V gene has CDR1 MNHEY and CDR2 SMNVEV (reference sequence). CDR3 DNA: TGTGCCAGTAGGGACAGGGCCGAGCAGTACTTC. This gives the protein CASRDRAEQYF.

This clone showed up just a few times. Other DNA sequences in the same sample also yield this CDR3. The rearrangement links TRBV7-7 to TRBJ2-2, with D possibly being TRBD1 or TRBD2 (5 bases each). CDR3 size: 14 residues. Looked up from germline, CDR1 is SSHAT and CDR2 is FNYEAQ (reference sequence). The germline V and J ends were trimmed by 5 bases and 3 bases, with 10 bases remaining between them. The CDR3 bases are TGTGCCAGCAGCCCGGGACCAGACACCGGGGAGCTGTTTTTT. Translation gives CASSPGPDTGELFF.

The chain uses TRBV6-1 and TRBJ1-3, with D hard to call. V lost 6 bases to trimming and J lost 0 bases, with 9 bases between them. Germline V gene lookup returns CDR1 MNHNS and CDR2 SASEGT. This CDR3 has 14 residues. The DNA for the CDR3 is TGTGCCAGCAGGGACGATTACTCTGGAAACACCATATATTTT. It yields the protein CASRDDYSGNTIYF.

V is TRBV6-5 and J is TRBJ2-2; D may be TRBD1 (6 bases). CDR1 and CDR2 from the germline V gene are MNHEY and SVGAGI. Trimming shortened V by 2 bases and J by 6 bases, and 10 bases separated the two germline ends. The CDR3 sequence is 14 residues long. The CDR3 coding sequence is TGTGCCAGCAGTTACATGGGGGCCGCCGGGGAGCTGTTTTTT. The encoded protein is CASSYMGAAGELFF.

This clone was found a few times. The chain has TRBV4-1 and TRBJ1-3; no firm D call. The ends were cut back, 0 bases at V and 4 bases at J, with 4 bases in the middle. Germline lookup yields CDR1 MGHRA and CDR2 YSYEKL. This CDR3 comprises 13 residues. CDR3 nucleotides: TGCGCCAGCAGCCAAGAAACGGGAAACACCATATATTTT. Amino acid sequence: CASSQETGNTIYF.

The CDR3, as DNA: TGTGCCAGCAGGCCGGGCCTGGGGTATGGCTACACCTTC. Protein sequence: CASRPGLGYGYTF. The chain employs TRBV27 and TRBJ1-2, with unresolved D. In germline, CDR1 is MNHEY, CDR2 SMNVEV (reference sequence). The CDR3 loop spans 13 amino acids. The V and J ends lost 6 bases and 5 bases respectively, with 13 bases between them.

This clone has a single count. V usage is TRBV12-1 and J usage is TRBJ1-5. TRBV12-1 is an annotated pseudogene. The CDR3 totals 18 residues. This CDR3 reads CASSFVGGLGYSNQPQHF. The CDR3 nucleotides read TGTGCCAGCAGCTTTGTGGGGGGGTTAGGGTATAGCAATCAGCCCCAGCATTTT.

This clone was observed many times. The chain carries TRBV5-5 and TRBJ2-3; D may be TRBD2 (6 bases). The CDR3 has 14 residues. Germline lookup yields CDR1 SGHKS and CDR2 YYEKEE (reference sequence). Trimming left V 2 bases short and J 3 bases short, with 10 bases between. The chain's CDR3 is CASSFISGTDTQYF. DNA for the CDR3: TGTGCCAGCAGCTTTATTAGCGGAACAGATACGCAGTATTTT.

The chain links TRBV7-9 to TRBJ1-2; D is unresolved. There are 13 residues in the CDR3. The germline gives CDR1 SEHNR, CDR2 FQNEAQ (reference sequence). The ends were cut back, 5 bases at V and 7 bases at J, with 14 bases in the middle. The CDR3 sequence is CASSVMREGGYTF. CDR3 nucleotides: TGTGCCAGCAGCGTAATGAGAGAGGGTGGCTACACCTTC.

The V gene is TRBV27, the J gene TRBJ1-5; no reliable D call. The CDR3 runs 17 residues. The germline gives CDR1 MNHEY, CDR2 SMNVEV (reference sequence). Trimming took 6 bases from V and 6 from J, leaving 24 bases between them. DNA of the CDR3: TGTGCCAGCAGCAAAGGTTTAGATTTCCGGGGTTCTCAGCCCCAGCATTTT. Encoded protein: CASSKGLDFRGSQPQHF.

V and J are TRBV9 and TRBJ2-7, with 9 bases identical to TRBD1. CDR3 length: 12 residues. Germline V gives CDR1 SGDLS, CDR2 YYNGEE. V shed 4 bases, J shed 5 bases, and the junction held 1 base outside the gene matches. The CDR3 sequence is CASSTGGDEQYF. DNA for the CDR3: TGTGCCAGCAGCACAGGGGGCGACGAGCAGTACTTC.

The chain employs TRBV7-2 and TRBJ2-2; TRBD2 matches at 9 bases. There are 16 residues in the CDR3. Losses at the gene ends were 5 bases for V and 2 bases for J; bases not matched to a gene: 6. Per the germline V gene, CDR1 is SGHTA and CDR2 is FQGNSA. The CDR3 nucleotides are TGTGCCAGCAGCACACCAGCGGGAGGCAACACCGGGGAGCTGTTTTTT. Protein sequence: CASSTPAGGNTGELFF.

This chain joins TRBV7-6 and TRBJ2-5; TRBD2 agrees at 9 bases. There are 16 residues in the CDR3. Germline CDR1 reads SGHVS; CDR2 reads FNYEAQ. Losses at the gene ends were 5 bases for V and 1 base for J; bases not matched to a gene: 8. In nucleotides, the CDR3 is TGTGCCAGCAGCCCAACCGGGACTAGCACCCAAGAGACCCAGTACTTC. It codes for CASSPTGTSTQETQYF.

The CDR3 nucleotides read TGTGCCAGCAGTGGAAATCGACTAGCGGGAGGCCTGGACTCCTACAATGAGCAGTTCTTC. Its translation is CASSGNRLAGGLDSYNEQFF. This sequence joins TRBV6-1 and TRBJ2-1, with TRBD2 matching 13 bases. Trimming removed 4 bases from V and 0 bases from J; junction bases left unmatched: 12. This CDR3 has 20 amino acids. Germline V gives CDR1 MNHNS, CDR2 SASEGT.

The CDR3 region is CASSFEGPMTGELFF. The CDR3 DNA reads TGTGCCAGCAGTTTTGAAGGCCCGATGACCGGGGAGCTGTTTTTT. This chain connects TRBV27 to TRBJ2-2; no firm D call. The germline CDR1 and CDR2 sequences are MNHEY and SMNVEV (reference sequence). Trimming pared 3 bases from V and 5 bases from J, leaving 13 bases between. The CDR3 totals 15 residues.

The gene calls are TRBV5-1 and TRBJ2-5, with 10 bases fitting TRBD1. V dropped 5 bases and J dropped 5; count of bases not matched to a gene: 6. From germline, CDR1 is SGHRS and CDR2 YFSETQ. The CDR3 consists of 14 residues. In DNA, the CDR3 is TGCGCCAGCAGTCGGACAGGGGGTTGGGAGACCCAGTACTTC. It codes for CASSRTGGWETQYF.

V is TRBV5-1 and J is TRBJ2-5; unclear D gene. From germline, CDR1 is SGHRS and CDR2 YFSETQ. CDR3 size: 15 residues. V lost 0 bases and J 6 bases, leaving 15 bases between the germline ends. CDR3 loop: CASSLGVAPDQTQYF. CDR3 DNA: TGCGCCAGCAGCTTGGGGGTAGCACCCGACCAGACCCAGTACTTC.

This clone was counted between two and nine times. The CDR3 region has the DNA TGTGCCAGCAGTTGGGACAGGGGATTGGCGGGAAACACCATATATTTT. Its translation: CASSWDRGLAGNTIYF. The chain links TRBV2 to TRBJ1-3, with 10 bases identical to TRBD1. The CDR3 extends over 16 amino acids. After removal of 5 bases from V and 4 bases from J, the junction contained 8 bases not matched to a gene. Per germline, CDR1 SNHLY and CDR2 FYNNEI.

The table lists this clone with a count of one. The gene calls are TRBV10-3 and TRBJ2-3; the match to TRBD2 covers 10 bases. Trimming at V came to 7 bases and at J to 0 bases, leaving 4 bases not matched to a gene. Germline lookup yields CDR1 ENHRY and CDR2 SYGVKD. The CDR3 sequence is 15 residues long. CDR3 amino acids: CAITEAGGSTDTQYF. Written as DNA, the CDR3 is TGTGCCATCACTGAAGCGGGAGGGAGCACAGATACGCAGTATTTT.

This chain uses TRBV5-4 with TRBJ1-2, with 7 bases that match TRBD1. CDR3 length: 14 amino acids. After removal of 0 bases from V and 7 bases from J, the junction contained 6 bases not matched to a gene. The germline V gene has CDR1 SGHNT and CDR2 YYREEE (reference sequence). CDR3 coding DNA: TGTGCCAGCAGCTTGGCTACAGGGGAGGGTGGCTACACCTTC. It translates to CASSLATGEGGYTF.

The chain combines TRBV9 with TRBJ2-2; the D gene is possibly TRBD2 (5 bases). Germline-derived CDR1 and CDR2 are SGDLS and YYNGEE. The CDR3 is 15 amino acids. The V end was cut by 2 bases, the J end by 1 base, with 9 bases between. CDR3 protein: CASSVGRGNTGELFF. The CDR3 coding sequence is TGTGCCAGCAGCGTTGGTCGGGGGAACACCGGGGAGCTGTTTTTT. Using reference TRBV9 and TRBJ2-2 for the parts outside the CDR3, the full variable domain is DSGVTQTPKHLITATGQRVTLRCSPRSGDLSVYWYQQSLDQGLQFLIQYYNGEERAKGNILERFSAQQFPDLHSELNLSSLELGDSALYFCASSVGRGNTGELFFGEGSRLTVL.

The chain combines TRBV12-5 with TRBJ2-3; 8 bases agree with TRBD2. With 5 bases clipped from V and 4 bases from J, the junction kept 5 bases outside the gene matches. Germline CDR1 reads LGHNT; CDR2 reads FRNRAP. This CDR3 is built from 14 residues. CDR3 in DNA: TGTGCTAGTGGTCCGGGGGGGCTCTCAGATACGCAGTATTTT. This codes for CASGPGGLSDTQYF.

V is TRBV9 and J is TRBJ2-3, with 12 bases identical to TRBD2. Unmatched junction bases numbered 0, after V lost 3 bases and J lost 4 bases. The CDR3 contains 14 residues. The germline gives CDR1 SGDLS, CDR2 YYNGEE. CDR3 in DNA: TGTGCCAGCAGCGGGACTAGCGGGGCAGATACGCAGTATTTT. Translated, it gives CASSGTSGADTQYF.

With regard to this clone: Sequence at one end of the junction differs from germline and may be a read error. The chain joins TRBV7-3 to TRBJ2-5; 9 bases are a match to TRBD2. The CDR3 is 16 amino acids. The germline V gene encodes CDR1 SGHTA and CDR2 FQGTGA. The CDR3 coding sequence is TGTGCCAGCAGCCCCGGGACTAGCTCCGACCAGGAGACCCAGTACTTC. It translates to CASSPGTSSDQETQYF.